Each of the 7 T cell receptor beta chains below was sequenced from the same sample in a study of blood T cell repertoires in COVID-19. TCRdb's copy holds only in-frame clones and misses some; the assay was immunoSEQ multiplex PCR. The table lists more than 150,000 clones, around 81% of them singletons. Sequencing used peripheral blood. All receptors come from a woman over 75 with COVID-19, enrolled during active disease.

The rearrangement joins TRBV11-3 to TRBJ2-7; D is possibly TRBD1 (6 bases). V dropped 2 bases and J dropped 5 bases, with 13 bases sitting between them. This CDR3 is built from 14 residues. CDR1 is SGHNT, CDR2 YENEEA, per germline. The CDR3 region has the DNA TGTGCCAGCAGCTTACCCGGGACATGGGACGAGCAGTACTTC. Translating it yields CASSLPGTWDEQYF. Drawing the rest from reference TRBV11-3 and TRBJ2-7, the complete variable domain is EAGVVQSPRYKIIEKKQPVAFWCNPISGHNTLYWYLQNLGQGPELLIRYENEEAVDDSQLPKDRFSAERLKGVDSTLKIQPAELGDSAVYLCASSLPGTWDEQYFGPGTRLTVT.

The CDR3 spells CASSQTGGGPSDTQYF. DNA of the CDR3: TGTGCCAGCAGCCAGACAGGGGGGGGCCCCTCAGATACGCAGTATTTT. The chain is built from TRBV11-2 and TRBJ2-3; 9 bases fit TRBD1. Germline trimming cut 5 bases from V and 4 bases from J; bases unmatched to any gene: 10. The germline V gene encodes CDR1 SGHAT and CDR2 FQNNGV. CDR3 length: 16 residues.

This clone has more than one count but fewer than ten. The CDR3 region has the DNA TGTGCCAGCTCACCACCTGGTCAGGGGTTTTCACCCCTCCACTTT. Translation gives CASSPPGQGFSPLHF. This chain joins TRBV18 and TRBJ1-6; the D gene is possibly TRBD1 (6 bases). Trimming cost V 0 bases and J 9 bases, with 12 bases left between them. Germline-derived CDR1 and CDR2 are KGHSH and LQKENI. The CDR3 is 15 residues long.

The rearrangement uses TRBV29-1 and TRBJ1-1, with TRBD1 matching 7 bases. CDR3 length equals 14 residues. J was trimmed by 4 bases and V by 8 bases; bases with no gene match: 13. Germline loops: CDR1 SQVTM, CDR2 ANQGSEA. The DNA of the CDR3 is TGCAGCTCACGAGAGGGGGCTGGGTCCACTGAAGCTTTCTTT. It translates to CSSREGAGSTEAFF.

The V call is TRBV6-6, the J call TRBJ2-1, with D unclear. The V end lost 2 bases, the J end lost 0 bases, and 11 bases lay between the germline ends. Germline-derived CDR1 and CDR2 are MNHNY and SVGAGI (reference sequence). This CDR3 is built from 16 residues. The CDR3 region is CASSYPDSRSYNEQFF. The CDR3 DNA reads TGTGCCAGCAGTTACCCCGACTCCCGCTCCTACAATGAGCAGTTCTTC.

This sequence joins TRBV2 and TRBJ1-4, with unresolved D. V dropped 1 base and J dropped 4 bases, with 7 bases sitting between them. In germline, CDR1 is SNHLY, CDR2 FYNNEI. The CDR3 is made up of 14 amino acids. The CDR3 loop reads CASSEVTSNEKLFF. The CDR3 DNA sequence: TGTGCCAGCAGTGAAGTGACAAGTAATGAAAAACTGTTTTTT.

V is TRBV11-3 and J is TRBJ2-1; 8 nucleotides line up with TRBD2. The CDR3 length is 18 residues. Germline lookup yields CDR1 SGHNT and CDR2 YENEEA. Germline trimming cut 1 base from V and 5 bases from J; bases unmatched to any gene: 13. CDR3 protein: CASSLGGPAGVGDNEQFF. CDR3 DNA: TGTGCCAGCAGCTTAGGAGGCCCAGCGGGAGTTGGTGACAATGAGCAGTTCTTC.